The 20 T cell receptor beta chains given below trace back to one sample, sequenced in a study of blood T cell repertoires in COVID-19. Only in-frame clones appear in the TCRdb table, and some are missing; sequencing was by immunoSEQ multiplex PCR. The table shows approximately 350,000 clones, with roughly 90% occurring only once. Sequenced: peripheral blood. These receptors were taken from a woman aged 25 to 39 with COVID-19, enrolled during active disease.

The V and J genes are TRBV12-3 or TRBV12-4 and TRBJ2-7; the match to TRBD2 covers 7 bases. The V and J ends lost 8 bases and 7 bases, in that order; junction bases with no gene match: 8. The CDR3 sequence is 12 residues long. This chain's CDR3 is CASGRGTREQYF. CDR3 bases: TGTGCCAGCGGGCGGGGGACCAGAGAGCAGTACTTC.

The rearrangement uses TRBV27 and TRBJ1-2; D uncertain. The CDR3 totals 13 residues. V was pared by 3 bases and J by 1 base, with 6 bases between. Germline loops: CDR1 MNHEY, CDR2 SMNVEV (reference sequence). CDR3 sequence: CASSFSVNYGYTF. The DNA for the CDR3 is TGTGCCAGCAGTTTCTCTGTTAACTATGGCTACACCTTC.

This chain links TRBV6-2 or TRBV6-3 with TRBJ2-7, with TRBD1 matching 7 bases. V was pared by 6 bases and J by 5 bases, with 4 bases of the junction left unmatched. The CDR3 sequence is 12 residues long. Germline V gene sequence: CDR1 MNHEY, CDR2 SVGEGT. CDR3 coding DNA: TGTGCCAGCAGCCGACAGGGACACGAGCAGTACTTC. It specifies CASSRQGHEQYF.

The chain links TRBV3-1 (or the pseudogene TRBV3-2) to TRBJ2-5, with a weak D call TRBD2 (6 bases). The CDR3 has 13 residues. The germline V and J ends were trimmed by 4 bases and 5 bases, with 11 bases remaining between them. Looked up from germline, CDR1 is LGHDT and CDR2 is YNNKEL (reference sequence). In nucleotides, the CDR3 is TGTGCCAGCAGCCTAGGGAGGTTCGAGACCCAGTACTTC. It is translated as CASSLGRFETQYF.

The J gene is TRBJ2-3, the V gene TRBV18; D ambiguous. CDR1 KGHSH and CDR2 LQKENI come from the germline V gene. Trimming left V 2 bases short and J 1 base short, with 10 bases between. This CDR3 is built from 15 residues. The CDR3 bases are TGTGCCAGCTCACCAGGGCTGGTCGGCACAGATACGCAGTATTTT. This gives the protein CASSPGLVGTDTQYF.

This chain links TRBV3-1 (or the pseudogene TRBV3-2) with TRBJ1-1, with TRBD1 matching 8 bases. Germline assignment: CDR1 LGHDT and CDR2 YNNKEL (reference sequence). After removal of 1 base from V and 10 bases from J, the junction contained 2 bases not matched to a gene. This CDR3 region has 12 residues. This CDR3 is CASSQGTGRAFF. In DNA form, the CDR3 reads TGTGCCAGCAGCCAAGGGACAGGGAGAGCTTTCTTT.

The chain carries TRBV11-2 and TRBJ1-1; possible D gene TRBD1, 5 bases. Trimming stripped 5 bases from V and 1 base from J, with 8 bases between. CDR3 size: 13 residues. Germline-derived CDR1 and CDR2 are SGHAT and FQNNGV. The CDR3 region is CASSPGQNTEAFF. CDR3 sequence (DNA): TGTGCCAGCAGCCCCGGACAGAACACTGAAGCTTTCTTT.

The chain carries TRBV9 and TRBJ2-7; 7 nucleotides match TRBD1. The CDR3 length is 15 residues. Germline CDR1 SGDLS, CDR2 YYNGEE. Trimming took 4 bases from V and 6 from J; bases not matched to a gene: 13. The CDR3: CASSPSRGFLGEQYF. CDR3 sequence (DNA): TGTGCCAGCAGCCCATCCAGGGGGTTTTTGGGCGAGCAGTACTTC.

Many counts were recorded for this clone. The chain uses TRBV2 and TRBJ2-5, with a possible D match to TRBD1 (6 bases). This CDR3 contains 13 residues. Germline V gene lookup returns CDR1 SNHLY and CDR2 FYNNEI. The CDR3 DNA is TGTGCTTCCATGTGGGGGCCGGGGGAGACCCAGTACTTC. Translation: CASMWGPGETQYF.

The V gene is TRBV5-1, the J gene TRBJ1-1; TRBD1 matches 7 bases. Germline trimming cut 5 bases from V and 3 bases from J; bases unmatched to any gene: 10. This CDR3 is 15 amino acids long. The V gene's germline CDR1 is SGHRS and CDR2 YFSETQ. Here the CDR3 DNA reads TGCGCCAGCAGTCCAGGGACAGTGGGGGACACTGAAGCTTTCTTT. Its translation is CASSPGTVGDTEAFF.

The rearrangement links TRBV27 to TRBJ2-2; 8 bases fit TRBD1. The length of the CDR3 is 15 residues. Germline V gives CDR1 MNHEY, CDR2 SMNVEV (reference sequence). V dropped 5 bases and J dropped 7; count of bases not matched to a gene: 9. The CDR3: CASSIRTGKHGELFF. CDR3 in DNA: TGTGCCAGCAGTATCCGGACAGGGAAGCACGGGGAGCTGTTTTTT.

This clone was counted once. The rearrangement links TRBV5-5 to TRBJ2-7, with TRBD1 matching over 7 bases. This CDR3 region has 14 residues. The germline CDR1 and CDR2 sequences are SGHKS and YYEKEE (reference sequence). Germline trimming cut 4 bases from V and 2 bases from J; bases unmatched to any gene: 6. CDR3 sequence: CASSPRQGPYEQYF. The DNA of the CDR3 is TGTGCCAGCAGCCCCCGACAGGGACCCTACGAGCAGTACTTC. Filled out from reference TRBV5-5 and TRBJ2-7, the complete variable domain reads DAGVTQSPTHLIKTRGQQVTLRCSPISGHKSVSWYQQVLGQGPQFIFQYYEKEERGRGNFPDRFSARQFPNYSSELNVNALLLGDSALYLCASSPRQGPYEQYFGPGTRLTVT.

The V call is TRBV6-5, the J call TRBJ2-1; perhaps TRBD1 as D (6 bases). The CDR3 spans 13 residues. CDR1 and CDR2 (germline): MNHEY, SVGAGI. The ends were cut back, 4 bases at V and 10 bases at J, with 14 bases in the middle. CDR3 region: CASSSPGVAEQFF. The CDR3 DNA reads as TGTGCCAGCAGTTCCCCAGGGGTCGCGGAGCAGTTCTTC.

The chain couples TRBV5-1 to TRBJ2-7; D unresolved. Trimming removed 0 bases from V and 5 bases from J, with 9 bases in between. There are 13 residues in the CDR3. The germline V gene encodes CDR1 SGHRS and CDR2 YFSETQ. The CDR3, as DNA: TGCGCCAGCAGCTTGGAATCTCTTCACGAGCAGTACTTC. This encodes CASSLESLHEQYF.

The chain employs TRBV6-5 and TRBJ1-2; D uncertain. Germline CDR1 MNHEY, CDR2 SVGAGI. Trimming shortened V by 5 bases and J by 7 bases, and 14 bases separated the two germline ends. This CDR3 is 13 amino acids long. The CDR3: CASSIKLLGGYTF. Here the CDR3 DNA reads TGTGCCAGCAGTATTAAATTACTTGGTGGCTACACCTTC.

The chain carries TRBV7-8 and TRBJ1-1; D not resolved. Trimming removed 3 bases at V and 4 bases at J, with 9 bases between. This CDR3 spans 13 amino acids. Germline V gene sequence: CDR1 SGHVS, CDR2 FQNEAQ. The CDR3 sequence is CASSFWGGTEAFF. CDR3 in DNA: TGTGCCAGCAGCTTCTGGGGAGGCACTGAAGCTTTCTTT.

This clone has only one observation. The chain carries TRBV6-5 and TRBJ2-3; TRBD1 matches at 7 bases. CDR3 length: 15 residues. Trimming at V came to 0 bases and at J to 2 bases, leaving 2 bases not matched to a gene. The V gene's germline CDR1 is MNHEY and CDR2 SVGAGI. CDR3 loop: CASSYSTGNTDTQYF. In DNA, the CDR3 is TGTGCCAGCAGTTACTCGACAGGGAACACAGATACGCAGTATTTT.

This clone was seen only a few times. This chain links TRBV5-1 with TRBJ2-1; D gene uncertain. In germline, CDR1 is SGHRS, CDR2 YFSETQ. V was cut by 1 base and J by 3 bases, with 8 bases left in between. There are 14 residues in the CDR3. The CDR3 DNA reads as TGCGCCAGCAGCTTGAAAGAGGTCTACAATGAGCAGTTCTTC. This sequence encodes CASSLKEVYNEQFF.

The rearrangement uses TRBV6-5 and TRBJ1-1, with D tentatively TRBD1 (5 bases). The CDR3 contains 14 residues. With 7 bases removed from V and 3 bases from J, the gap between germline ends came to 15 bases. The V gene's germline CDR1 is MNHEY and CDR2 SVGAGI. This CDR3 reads CASTDYWGDTEAFF. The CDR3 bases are TGTGCCAGCACCGATTATTGGGGGGACACTGAAGCTTTCTTT.

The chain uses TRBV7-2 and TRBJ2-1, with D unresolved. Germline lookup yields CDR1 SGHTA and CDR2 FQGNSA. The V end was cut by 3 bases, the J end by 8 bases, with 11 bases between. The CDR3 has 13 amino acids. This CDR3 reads CASSFELVDEQFF. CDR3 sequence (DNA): TGTGCCAGCAGCTTCGAGCTAGTCGATGAGCAGTTCTTC.